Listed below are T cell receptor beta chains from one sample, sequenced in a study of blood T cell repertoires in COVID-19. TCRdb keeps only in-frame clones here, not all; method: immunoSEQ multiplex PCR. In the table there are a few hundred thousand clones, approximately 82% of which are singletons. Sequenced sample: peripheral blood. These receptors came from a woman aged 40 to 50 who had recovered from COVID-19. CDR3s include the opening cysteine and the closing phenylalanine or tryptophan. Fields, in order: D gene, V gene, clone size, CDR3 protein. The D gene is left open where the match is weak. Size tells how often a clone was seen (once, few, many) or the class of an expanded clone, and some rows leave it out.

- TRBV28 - CASSLREWKLAKNIQYF
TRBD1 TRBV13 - CASSPRTGGNTDTQYF
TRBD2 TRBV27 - CASSLLAGLSYEQYF
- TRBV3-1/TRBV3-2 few CASSQVFGGELFF
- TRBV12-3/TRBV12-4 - CASSFGQPEKLFF
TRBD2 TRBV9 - CASSVELAGAYEQYF
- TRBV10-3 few CAISEQAYGYTF
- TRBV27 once CASSLGAGPDYGYTF
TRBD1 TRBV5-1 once CASSLQGQGLYEQYF
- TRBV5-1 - CASSLEAGGSEQYF